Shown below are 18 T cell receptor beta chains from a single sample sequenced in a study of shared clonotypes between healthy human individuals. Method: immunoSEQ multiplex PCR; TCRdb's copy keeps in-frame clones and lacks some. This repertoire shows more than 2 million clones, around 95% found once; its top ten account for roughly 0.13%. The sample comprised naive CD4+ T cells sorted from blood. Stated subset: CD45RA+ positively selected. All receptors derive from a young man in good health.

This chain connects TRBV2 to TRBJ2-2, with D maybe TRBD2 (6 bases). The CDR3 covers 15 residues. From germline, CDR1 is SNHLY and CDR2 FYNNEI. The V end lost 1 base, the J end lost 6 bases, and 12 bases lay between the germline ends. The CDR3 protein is CASSEVRRDPGELFF. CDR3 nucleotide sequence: TGTGCCAGCAGTGAAGTGAGGAGGGACCCCGGGGAGCTGTTTTTT.

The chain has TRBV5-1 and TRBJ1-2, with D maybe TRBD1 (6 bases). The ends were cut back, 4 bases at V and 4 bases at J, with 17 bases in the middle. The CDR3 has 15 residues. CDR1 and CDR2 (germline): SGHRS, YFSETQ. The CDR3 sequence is CASSVTGTTSYGYTF. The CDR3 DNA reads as TGCGCCAGCAGCGTTACCGGGACAACGAGCTATGGCTACACCTTC.

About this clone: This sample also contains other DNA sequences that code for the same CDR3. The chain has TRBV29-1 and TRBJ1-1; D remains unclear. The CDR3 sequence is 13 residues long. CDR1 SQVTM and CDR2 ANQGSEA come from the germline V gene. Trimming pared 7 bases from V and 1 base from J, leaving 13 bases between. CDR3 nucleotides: TGCAGCGCCTTGAAGGGTACGAACACTGAAGCTTTCTTT. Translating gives CSALKGTNTEAFF.

As DNA, the CDR3 is TGCGCCAGCAGCCGTTGGTTTCAGTCTGAAGCTTTCTTT. This gives the protein CASSRWFQSEAFF. The genes are TRBV4-1 and TRBJ1-1; D gene unclear. From germline, CDR1 is MGHRA and CDR2 YSYEKL. The CDR3 contains 13 residues. V shed 4 bases and J shed 6 bases, with 12 bases lying between them.

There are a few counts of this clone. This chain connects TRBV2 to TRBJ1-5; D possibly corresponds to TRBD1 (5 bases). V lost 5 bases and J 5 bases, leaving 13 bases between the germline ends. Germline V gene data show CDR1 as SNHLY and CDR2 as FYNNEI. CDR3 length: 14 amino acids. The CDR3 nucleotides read TGTGCCAGCAGTAAGTCCACAGGAGATCAGCCCCAGCATTTT. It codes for CASSKSTGDQPQHF.

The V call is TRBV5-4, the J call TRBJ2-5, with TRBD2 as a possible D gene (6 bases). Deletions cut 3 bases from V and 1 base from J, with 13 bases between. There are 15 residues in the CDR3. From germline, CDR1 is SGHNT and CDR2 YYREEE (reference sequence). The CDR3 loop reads CASSSPRDSQETQYF. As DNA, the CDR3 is TGTGCCAGCAGCTCGCCCCGGGACTCCCAAGAGACCCAGTACTTC.

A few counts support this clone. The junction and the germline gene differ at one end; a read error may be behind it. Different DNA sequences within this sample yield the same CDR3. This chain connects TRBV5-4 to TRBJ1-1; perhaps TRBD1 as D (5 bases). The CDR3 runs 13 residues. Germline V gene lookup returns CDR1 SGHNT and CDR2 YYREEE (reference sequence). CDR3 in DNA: TGTGCCAGCACCTTGGGACTGAACACTGAAGCTTTCTTT. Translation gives CASTLGLNTEAFF.

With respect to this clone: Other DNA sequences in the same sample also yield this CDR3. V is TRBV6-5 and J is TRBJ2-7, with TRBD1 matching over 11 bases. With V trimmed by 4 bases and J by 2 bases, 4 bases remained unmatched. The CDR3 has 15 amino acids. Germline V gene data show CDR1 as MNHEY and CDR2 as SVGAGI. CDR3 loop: CASSSPGQGAYEQYF. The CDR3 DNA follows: TGTGCCAGCAGTTCGCCGGGACAGGGGGCCTACGAGCAGTACTTC.

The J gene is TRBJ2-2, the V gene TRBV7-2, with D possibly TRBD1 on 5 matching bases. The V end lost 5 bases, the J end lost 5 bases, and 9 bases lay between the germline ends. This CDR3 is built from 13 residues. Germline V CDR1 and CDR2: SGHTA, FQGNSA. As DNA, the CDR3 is TGTGCCAGCAGCACGCAGGGTACCGGGGAGCTGTTTTTT. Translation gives CASSTQGTGELFF. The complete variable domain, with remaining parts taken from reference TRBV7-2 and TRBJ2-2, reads GAGVSQSPSNKVTEKGKDVELRCDPISGHTALYWYRQSLGQGLEFLIYFQGNSAPDKSGLPSDRFSAERTGGSVSTLTIQRTQQEDSAVYLCASSTQGTGELFFGEGSRLTVL.

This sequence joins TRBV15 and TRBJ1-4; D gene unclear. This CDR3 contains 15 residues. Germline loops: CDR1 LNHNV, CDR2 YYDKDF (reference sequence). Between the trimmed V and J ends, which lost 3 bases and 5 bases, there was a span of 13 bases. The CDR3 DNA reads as TGTGCCACCAGCAGGGGTGAGGGTGGGAATGAAAAACTGTTTTTT. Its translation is CATSRGEGGNEKLFF.

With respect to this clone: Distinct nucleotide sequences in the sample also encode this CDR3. The CDR3 protein is CASSGGLQETQYF. The CDR3 coding sequence is TGTGCCAGCAGCGGGGGACTCCAAGAGACCCAGTACTTC. V gene TRBV7-2 combines with J gene TRBJ2-5; D is perhaps TRBD2 (6 bases). CDR3 length equals 13 residues. Germline-derived CDR1 and CDR2 are SGHTA and FQGNSA. V shed 5 bases and J shed 1 base, with 8 bases lying between them.

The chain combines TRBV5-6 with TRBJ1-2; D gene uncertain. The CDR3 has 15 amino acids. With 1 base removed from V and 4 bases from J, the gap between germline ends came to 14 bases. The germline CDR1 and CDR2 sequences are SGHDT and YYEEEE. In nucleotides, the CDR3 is TGTGCCAGCAGCTTGTGGTTCGGCCCGGGCTATGGCTACACCTTC. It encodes CASSLWFGPGYGYTF.

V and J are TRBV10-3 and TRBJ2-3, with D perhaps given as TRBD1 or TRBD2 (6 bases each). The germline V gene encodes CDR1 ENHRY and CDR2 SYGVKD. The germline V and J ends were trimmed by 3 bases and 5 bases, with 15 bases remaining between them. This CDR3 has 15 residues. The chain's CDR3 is CAISEGRGRGDTQYF. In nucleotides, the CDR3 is TGTGCCATCAGTGAAGGCCGGGGGCGGGGAGATACGCAGTATTTT.

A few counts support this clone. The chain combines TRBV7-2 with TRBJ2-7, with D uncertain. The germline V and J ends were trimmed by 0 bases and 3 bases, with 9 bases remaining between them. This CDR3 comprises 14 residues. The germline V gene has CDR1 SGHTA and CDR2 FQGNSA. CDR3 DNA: TGTGCCAGCAGCTTAGCCCGAGAATTCTACGAGCAGTACTTC. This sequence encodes CASSLAREFYEQYF.

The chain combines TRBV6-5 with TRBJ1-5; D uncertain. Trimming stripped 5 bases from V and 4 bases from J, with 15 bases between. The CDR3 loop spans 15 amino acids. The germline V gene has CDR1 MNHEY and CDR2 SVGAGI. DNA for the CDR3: TGTGCCAGCAGTGTGGGTTGGGGAGGGAATCAGCCCCAGCATTTT. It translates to CASSVGWGGNQPQHF.

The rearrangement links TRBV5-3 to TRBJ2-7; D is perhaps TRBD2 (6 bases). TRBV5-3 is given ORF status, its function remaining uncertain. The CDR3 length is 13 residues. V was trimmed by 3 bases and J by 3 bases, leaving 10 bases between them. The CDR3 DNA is TGTGCCAGAAGCTCGGGAGCTTACTACGAGCAGTACTTC. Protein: CARSSGAYYEQYF.

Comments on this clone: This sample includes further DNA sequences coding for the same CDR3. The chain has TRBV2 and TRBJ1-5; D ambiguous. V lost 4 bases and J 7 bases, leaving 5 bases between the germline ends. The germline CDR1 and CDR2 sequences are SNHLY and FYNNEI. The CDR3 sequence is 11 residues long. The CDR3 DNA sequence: TGTGCCAGCAGTGTGGGACAGCCCCAGCATTTT. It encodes CASSVGQPQHF. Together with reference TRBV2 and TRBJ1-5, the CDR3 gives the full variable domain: EPEVTQTPSHQVTQMGQEVILRCVPISNHLYFYWYRQILGQKVEFLVSFYNNEISEKSEIFDDQFSVERPDGSNFTLKIRSTKLEDSAMYFCASSVGQPQHFGDGTRLSIL.

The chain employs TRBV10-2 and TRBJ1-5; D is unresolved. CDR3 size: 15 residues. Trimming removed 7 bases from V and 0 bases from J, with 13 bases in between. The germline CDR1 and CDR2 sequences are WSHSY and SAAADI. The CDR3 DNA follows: TGCGCCAGCACGGGTGGGAACCTTAGCAATCAGCCCCAGCATTTT. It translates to CASTGGNLSNQPQHF.